The T cell receptor (beta chain) under discussion was sequenced for a study of radiotherapy plus CTLA-4 blockade in lung cancer. Chemo-refractory metastatic non-small-cell lung cancer patients received focal radiation with ipilimumab CTLA-4 blockade. Measured with immunoSEQ multiplex PCR; TCRdb has only the in-frame clones, and not every one. The table includes 71,000 or so clones, more than 75% detected once. The CDR3 is 15 amino acids. Germline CDR1 and CDR2: SQVTM and ANQGSEA. J gave up 3 bases and V 6 bases, and 7 bases lay outside the gene matches. The chain uses TRBV29-1 and TRBJ2-3; 12 bases match TRBD2. The receptor was derived from a human donor with non-small cell lung cancer who had stable disease on radiotherapy plus ipilimumab. The sequences come from peripheral blood, collected from a patient treated with radiotherapy plus ipilimumab. The CDR3 loop reads CSVDSSGRGTDTQYF. In nucleotides, the CDR3 is TGCAGCGTAGACTCTAGCGGGAGGGGGACAGATACGCAGTATTTT.